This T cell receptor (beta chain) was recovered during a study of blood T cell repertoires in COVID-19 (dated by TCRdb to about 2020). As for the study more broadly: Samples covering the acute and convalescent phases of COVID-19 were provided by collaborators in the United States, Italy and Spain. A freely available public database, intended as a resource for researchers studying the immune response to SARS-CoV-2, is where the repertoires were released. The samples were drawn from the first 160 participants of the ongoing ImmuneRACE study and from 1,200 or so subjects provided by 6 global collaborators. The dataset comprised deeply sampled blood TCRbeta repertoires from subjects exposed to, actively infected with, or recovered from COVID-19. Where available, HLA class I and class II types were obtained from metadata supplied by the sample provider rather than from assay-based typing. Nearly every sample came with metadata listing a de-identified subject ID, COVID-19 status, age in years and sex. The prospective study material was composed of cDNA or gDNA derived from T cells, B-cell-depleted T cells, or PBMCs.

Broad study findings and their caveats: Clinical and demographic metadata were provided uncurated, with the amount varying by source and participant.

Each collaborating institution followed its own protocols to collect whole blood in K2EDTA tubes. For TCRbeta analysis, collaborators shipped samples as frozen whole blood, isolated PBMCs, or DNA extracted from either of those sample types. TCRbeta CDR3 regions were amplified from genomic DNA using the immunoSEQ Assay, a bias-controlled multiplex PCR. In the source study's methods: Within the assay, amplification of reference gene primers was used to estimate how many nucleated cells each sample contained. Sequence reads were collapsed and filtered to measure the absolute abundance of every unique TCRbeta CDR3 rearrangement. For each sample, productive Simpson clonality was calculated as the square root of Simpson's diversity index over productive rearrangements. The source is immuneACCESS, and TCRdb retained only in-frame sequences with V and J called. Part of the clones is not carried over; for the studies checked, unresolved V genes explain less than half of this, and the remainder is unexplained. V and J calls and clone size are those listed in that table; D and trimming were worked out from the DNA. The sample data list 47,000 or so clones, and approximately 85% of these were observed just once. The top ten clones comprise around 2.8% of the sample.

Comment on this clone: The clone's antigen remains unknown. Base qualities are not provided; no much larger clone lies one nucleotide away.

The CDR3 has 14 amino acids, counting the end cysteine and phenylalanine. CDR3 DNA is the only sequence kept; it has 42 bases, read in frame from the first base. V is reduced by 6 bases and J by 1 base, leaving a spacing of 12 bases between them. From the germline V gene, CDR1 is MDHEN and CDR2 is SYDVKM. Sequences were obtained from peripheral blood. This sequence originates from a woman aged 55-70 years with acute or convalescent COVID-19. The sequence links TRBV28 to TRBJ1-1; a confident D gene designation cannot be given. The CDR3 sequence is CASRKTPTNTEAFF. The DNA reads TGTGCCAGCAGAAAGACACCAACGAACACTGAAGCTTTCTTT.